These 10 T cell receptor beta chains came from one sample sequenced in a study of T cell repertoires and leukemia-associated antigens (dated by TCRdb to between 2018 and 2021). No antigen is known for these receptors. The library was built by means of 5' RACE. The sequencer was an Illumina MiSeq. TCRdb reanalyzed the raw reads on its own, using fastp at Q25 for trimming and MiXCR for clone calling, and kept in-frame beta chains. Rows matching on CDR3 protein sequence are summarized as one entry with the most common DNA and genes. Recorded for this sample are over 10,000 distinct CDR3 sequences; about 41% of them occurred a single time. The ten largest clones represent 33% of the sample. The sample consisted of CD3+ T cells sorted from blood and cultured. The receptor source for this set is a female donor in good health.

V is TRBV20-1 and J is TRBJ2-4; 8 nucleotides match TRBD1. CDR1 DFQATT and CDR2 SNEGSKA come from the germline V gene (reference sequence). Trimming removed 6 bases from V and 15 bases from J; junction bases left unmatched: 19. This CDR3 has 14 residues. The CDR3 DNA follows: TGCAGTGCACTCCAGGGGGCTATGGGAAACCTTCTGTACTTC. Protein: CSALQGAMGNLLYF.

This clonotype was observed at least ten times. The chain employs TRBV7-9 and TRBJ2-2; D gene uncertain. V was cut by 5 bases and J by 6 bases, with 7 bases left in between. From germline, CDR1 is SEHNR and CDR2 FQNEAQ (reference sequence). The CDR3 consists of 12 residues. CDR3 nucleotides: TGTGCCAGCAGCCCCTCTTCCGGGGAGCTGTTTTTT. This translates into CASSPSSGELFF.

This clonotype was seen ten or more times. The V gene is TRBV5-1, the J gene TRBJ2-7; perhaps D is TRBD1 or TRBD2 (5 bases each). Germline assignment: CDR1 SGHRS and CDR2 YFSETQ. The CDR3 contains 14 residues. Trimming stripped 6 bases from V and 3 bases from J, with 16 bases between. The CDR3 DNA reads TGCGCCAGCACCGACCGGGGCAGGGTCTACGAGCAGTACTTC. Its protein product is CASTDRGRVYEQYF. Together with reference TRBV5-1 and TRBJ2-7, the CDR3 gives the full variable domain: KAGVTQTPRYLIKTRGQQVTLSCSPISGHRSVSWYQQTPGQGLQFLFEYFSETQRNKGNFPGRFSGRQFSNSRSEMNVSTLELGDSALYLCASTDRGRVYEQYFGPGTRLTVT.

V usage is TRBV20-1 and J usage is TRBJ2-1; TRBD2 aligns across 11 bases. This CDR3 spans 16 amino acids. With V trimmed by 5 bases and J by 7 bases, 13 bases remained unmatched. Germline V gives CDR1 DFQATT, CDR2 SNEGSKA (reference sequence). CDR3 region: CSAGVTSGKLENEQFF. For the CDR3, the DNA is TGCAGTGCTGGGGTGACTAGCGGGAAGCTGGAGAATGAGCAGTTCTTC.

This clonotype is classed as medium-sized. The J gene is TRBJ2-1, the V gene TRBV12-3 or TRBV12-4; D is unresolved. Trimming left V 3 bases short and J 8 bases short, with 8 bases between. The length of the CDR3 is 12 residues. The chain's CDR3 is CASSFVSHEQFF. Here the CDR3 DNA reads TGTGCCAGCAGTTTCGTGAGCCATGAGCAGTTCTTC.

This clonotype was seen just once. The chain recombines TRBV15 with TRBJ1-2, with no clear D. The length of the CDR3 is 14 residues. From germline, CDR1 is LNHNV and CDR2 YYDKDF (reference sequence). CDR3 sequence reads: CPTSRDRASYGYTF. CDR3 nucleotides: TGTCCGACAAGCAGAGATCGGGCATCATATGGCTACACCTTC.

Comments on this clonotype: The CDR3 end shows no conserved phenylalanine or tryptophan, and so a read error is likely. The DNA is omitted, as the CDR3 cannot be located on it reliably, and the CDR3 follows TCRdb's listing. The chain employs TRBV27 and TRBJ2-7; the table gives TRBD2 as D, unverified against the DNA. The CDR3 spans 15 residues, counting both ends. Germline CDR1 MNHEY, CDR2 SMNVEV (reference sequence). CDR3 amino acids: CASSRRLAGTYEQHL.

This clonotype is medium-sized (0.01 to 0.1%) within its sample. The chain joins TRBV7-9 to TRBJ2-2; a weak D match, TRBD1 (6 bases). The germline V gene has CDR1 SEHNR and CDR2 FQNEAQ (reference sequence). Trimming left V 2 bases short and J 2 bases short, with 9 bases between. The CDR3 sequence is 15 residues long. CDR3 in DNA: TGTGCCAGCAGCTTACCACAGGGAAACACCGGGGAGCTGTTTTTT. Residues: CASSLPQGNTGELFF.

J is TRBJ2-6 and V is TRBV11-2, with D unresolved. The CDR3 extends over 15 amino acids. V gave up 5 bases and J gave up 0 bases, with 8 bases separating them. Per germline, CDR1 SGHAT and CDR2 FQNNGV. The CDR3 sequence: CASSRSTSGANVLTF. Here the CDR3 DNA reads TGTGCCAGCAGCCGAAGTACCTCTGGGGCCAACGTCCTGACTTTC.

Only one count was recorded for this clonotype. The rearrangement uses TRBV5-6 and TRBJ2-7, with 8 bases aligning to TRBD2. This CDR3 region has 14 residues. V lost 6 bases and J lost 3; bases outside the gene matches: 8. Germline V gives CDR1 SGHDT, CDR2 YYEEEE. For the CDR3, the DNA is TGTGCCAGCATGCTTAGCGGGATTGTCTACGAGCAGTACTTC. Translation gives CASMLSGIVYEQYF.